The 21 T cell receptor beta chains below all came from one sample that was sequenced in a study of T cell responses to AZD1222 COVID-19 vaccine. Using immunoSEQ multiplex PCR, the repertoire was profiled, and TCRdb retains in-frame clones only, with some absent. The sample holds 100,000 to 150,000 clones; around 92% are singletons and the top ten take about 2.1%. This specimen consisted of peripheral blood, obtained 28 days after the second AZD1222 dose. The receptors were gathered from an adult who received the AZD1222 COVID-19 vaccine.

V and J are TRBV30 and TRBJ1-5; possible D gene TRBD1, 6 bases. Germline V gene lookup returns CDR1 GTSNPN and CDR2 SVGIG (reference sequence). This CDR3 comprises 16 residues. Trimming pared 0 bases from V and 1 base from J, leaving 13 bases between. DNA for the CDR3: TGTGCCTGGAGTGTTAGGGGGGGGCTGAGCAATCAGCCCCAGCATTTT. Translation gives CAWSVRGGLSNQPQHF.

V and J are TRBV6-1 and TRBJ1-5, with a weak D call TRBD1 (5 bases). The germline V gene encodes CDR1 MNHNS and CDR2 SASEGT. V lost 2 bases, J lost 7 bases, and 9 bases lay in between. CDR3 length: 13 amino acids. The CDR3 region has the DNA TGTGCCAGCAGTGAATTTCCAGGGCAGCCCCAGCATTTT. Translating it yields CASSEFPGQPQHF.

The gene calls are TRBV11-2 and TRBJ1-1; D uncertain. The germline V gene encodes CDR1 SGHAT and CDR2 FQNNGV. The V gene lost 5 bases and the J gene lost 0 bases, with 7 bases spanning the gap. The CDR3 length is 13 residues. The CDR3 DNA follows: TGTGCCAGCAGCCCACACATGAACACTGAAGCTTTCTTT. Residues: CASSPHMNTEAFF.

On this clone: A junction boundary mismatches the germline segment, possibly from a read error. This chain links TRBV7-7 with TRBJ1-3; D not certain. This CDR3 is built from 13 residues. Per germline, CDR1 SSHAT and CDR2 FNYEAQ (reference sequence). CDR3 nucleotide sequence: TGTGCTAGCAGCCCGAGGGCTGGAAACACCATATATTTT. Its protein is CASSPRAGNTIYF.

The V call is TRBV9, the J call TRBJ2-1; 7 bases are shared with TRBD1. CDR1 is SGDLS and CDR2 is YYNGEE in the germline V gene. V was clipped by 4 bases and J by 6 bases; unmatched bases: 4. CDR3 size: 13 residues. Written as DNA, the CDR3 is TGTGCCAGCAGCCACCGGGACAGCAATGAGCAGTTCTTC. Its protein product is CASSHRDSNEQFF.

This clone was found a few times. The chain combines TRBV30 with TRBJ1-6; maybe TRBD1 (6 bases). The length of the CDR3 is 15 residues. Germline V gene sequence: CDR1 GTSNPN, CDR2 SVGIG (reference sequence). The germline V and J ends were trimmed by 2 bases and 12 bases, with 20 bases remaining between them. This CDR3 reads CAWSRKPGGPEPLHF. The CDR3 DNA is TGTGCCTGGAGTAGGAAACCGGGGGGCCCTGAACCCCTCCACTTT.

In this sample, this clone turned up once. V and J are TRBV28 and TRBJ1-4; weak D call: TRBD1 (6 bases). The CDR3 length is 14 residues. The V gene lost 5 bases and the J gene lost 5 bases, with 12 bases spanning the gap. The germline V gene has CDR1 MDHEN and CDR2 SYDVKM. The CDR3 spells CASSAGTLNEKLFF. CDR3 sequence (DNA): TGTGCCAGCAGTGCCGGGACACTGAATGAAAAACTGTTTTTT.

The chain recombines TRBV4-3 with TRBJ2-5, with a possible D match to TRBD2 (6 bases). V gave up 2 bases and J gave up 1 base, with 8 bases separating them. The CDR3 is made up of 14 amino acids. Germline V gene lookup returns CDR1 LGHNA and CDR2 YSLEER. CDR3 sequence reads: CASSQQGGQETQYF. The CDR3 coding sequence is TGCGCCAGCAGCCAACAGGGAGGCCAAGAGACCCAGTACTTC.

This clone came up a few times. V and J are TRBV11-2 and TRBJ1-2, with TRBD1 matching over 7 bases. J gave up 5 bases and V 5 bases, and 11 bases lay outside the gene matches. Germline values: CDR1 SGHAT, CDR2 FQNNGV. The CDR3 is 15 residues long. As DNA, the CDR3 is TGTGCCAGCAGCGATCCTGGACAGGACCGATATGGCTACACCTTC. It specifies CASSDPGQDRYGYTF. The full variable domain, completed using reference TRBV11-2 and TRBJ1-2, is EAGVAQSPRYKIIEKRQSVAFWCNPISGHATLYWYQQILGQGPKLLIQFQNNGVVDDSQLPKDRFSAERLKGVDSTLKIQPAKLEDSAVYLCASSDPGQDRYGYTFGSGTRLTVV.

CDR3 protein: CAISAPSTGSNYGYTF. Written as DNA, the CDR3 is TGTGCCATCAGTGCCCCGTCTACAGGCTCTAACTATGGCTACACCTTC. This sequence joins TRBV10-3 and TRBJ1-2; tentative D call: TRBD1 (5 bases). V was shortened by 4 bases and J by 0 bases, with 15 bases between the two germline ends. Germline V lookup: CDR1 ENHRY, CDR2 SYGVKD. This CDR3 spans 16 amino acids.

The chain employs TRBV12-3 or TRBV12-4 and TRBJ1-2; D remains unclear. V lost 7 bases and J 3 bases, leaving 9 bases between the germline ends. This CDR3 is 12 amino acids long. For the CDR3, the DNA is TGTGCCAGCACGGGCAGACACTATGGCTACACCTTC. The encoded protein is CASTGRHYGYTF.

V and J are TRBV3-1 (or the pseudogene TRBV3-2) and TRBJ2-3; 11 bases agree with TRBD2. Germline V gene data show CDR1 as LGHDT and CDR2 as YNNKEL (reference sequence). The CDR3 runs to 19 residues. Losses at the gene ends were 4 bases for V and 3 bases for J; bases not matched to a gene: 15. The CDR3 is CASSPKVAGGPMRTDTQYF. CDR3 in DNA: TGTGCCAGCAGCCCAAAGGTAGCGGGGGGGCCGATGAGGACAGATACGCAGTATTTT.

The V call is TRBV7-6, the J call TRBJ2-2, with unresolved D. There are 15 residues in the CDR3. V lost 4 bases to trimming and J lost 0 bases, with 9 bases between them. Germline values: CDR1 SGHVS, CDR2 FNYEAQ. The CDR3: CASSYTSPNTGELFF. The DNA of the CDR3 is TGTGCCAGCAGCTATACCAGTCCGAACACCGGGGAGCTGTTTTTT.

The count of this clone is one. This chain joins TRBV10-3 and TRBJ2-3; 7 positions agree with TRBD1. The germline V gene has CDR1 ENHRY and CDR2 SYGVKD. The CDR3 totals 14 residues. The V segment lost 3 bases and the J segment 8 bases; nucleotides outside the gene matches: 8. CDR3 in amino acids: CAISDDRQGSTQYF. Here the CDR3 DNA reads TGTGCCATCAGTGACGACCGACAGGGTAGTACGCAGTATTTT.

CDR3 in DNA: TGTGCCAGCAGCCAAGAATGGGGAGTAACGAATTCACCCCTCCACTTT. Translating gives CASSQEWGVTNSPLHF. The chain has TRBV3-1 (or the pseudogene TRBV3-2) and TRBJ1-6, with D uncertain. Trimming removed 0 bases at V and 7 bases at J, with 13 bases between. The CDR3 totals 16 residues. Germline V gene sequence: CDR1 LGHDT, CDR2 YNNKEL (reference sequence).

This chain joins TRBV2 and TRBJ2-3, with D possibly matching TRBD2 (6 bases). The CDR3 length is 18 residues. Trimming took off 0 bases at V and 3 bases at J, with 19 bases between the two ends. Germline V gives CDR1 SNHLY, CDR2 FYNNEI. The CDR3 bases are TGTGCCAGCAGTGAAGCAATCTTTGTGGGAGGAAGAACAGATACGCAGTATTTT. It encodes CASSEAIFVGGRTDTQYF.

V usage is TRBV30 and J usage is TRBJ2-2; unclear D gene. Germline V gene data show CDR1 as GTSNPN and CDR2 as SVGIG (reference sequence). The CDR3 covers 10 residues. With 6 bases removed from V and 7 bases from J, the gap between germline ends came to 6 bases. The CDR3 loop is CACGVGELFF. The CDR3 nucleotides are TGTGCCTGTGGGGTCGGGGAGCTGTTTTTT.

The CDR3 here is CASSPGVPTNEKLFF. The CDR3 DNA follows: TGTGCCAGCAGCCCAGGGGTTCCAACTAATGAAAAACTGTTTTTT. The chain employs TRBV6-5 and TRBJ1-4; possible D gene TRBD1, 6 bases. The V end lost 6 bases, the J end lost 0 bases, and 11 bases lay between the germline ends. Germline loops: CDR1 MNHEY, CDR2 SVGAGI. This CDR3 contains 15 residues.

The chain combines TRBV6-5 with TRBJ1-1, with a tentative D call TRBD1 (6 bases). CDR1 is MNHEY and CDR2 is SVGAGI in the germline V gene. The CDR3 spans 16 residues. V gave up 1 base and J gave up 5 bases, with 17 bases separating them. The CDR3 bases are TGTGCCAGCAGTTACTGGGGCAGGGGAAGGAAGACTGAAGCTTTCTTT. Translation gives CASSYWGRGRKTEAFF.

The chain joins TRBV18 to TRBJ2-3; 10 positions agree with TRBD2. The CDR3 is 18 amino acids. Germline V gene lookup returns CDR1 KGHSH and CDR2 LQKENI. Trimming at V came to 3 bases and at J to 0 bases, leaving 9 bases not matched to a gene. DNA for the CDR3: TGTGCCAGCTCACCGAGGTACCTTAGCGGGGGGAGCACAGATACGCAGTATTTT. It is translated as CASSPRYLSGGSTDTQYF.

V and J are TRBV5-1 and TRBJ1-1, with D possibly being TRBD1 (6 bases). CDR3 length equals 16 residues. V was shortened by 0 bases and J by 5 bases, with 17 bases between the two germline ends. Looked up from germline, CDR1 is SGHRS and CDR2 is YFSETQ. In DNA, the CDR3 is TGCGCCAGCAGCTTGGAGGGGGGCAAATCGGGAACTGAAGCTTTCTTT. This codes for CASSLEGGKSGTEAFF.